The rows below give T cell receptor beta chains drawn from one sample of a study of CD8 T cells in Susac syndrome. One entry per CDR3 protein results from TCRdb running MiXCR on the immunoSEQ multiplex PCR reads. This sample carries fewer than 250,000 distinct CDR3 sequences, 85% to 95% of them seen once, and the ten largest clones take 0.09% to 0.12%. The material sequenced was CD4+ T cells from PBMCs. All receptors come from a human donor in good health. CDR3s include the opening cysteine and the closing phenylalanine or tryptophan. The D gene is left open where the match is weak. Not every row has a clone size; where given, it reads once, few, many or a size class.

D: .
V: TRBV4-1
J: TRBJ1-1
size: few
CDR3: CASSHAAGTQKTEAFF
DNA: TGCGCCAGCAGCCACGCCGCCGGGACCCAGAAGACTGAAGCTTTCTTT

D: TRBD2
V: TRBV5-1
J: TRBJ2-1
size: .
CDR3: CASSSGGGLVSEQFF
DNA: TGCGCCAGCAGCTCTGGGGGGGGACTAGTTTCTGAGCAGTTCTTC

D: .
V: TRBV7-9
J: TRBJ2-3
size: .
CDR3: CASRSTGENTQYF
DNA: TGTGCCAGCAGATCGACCGGGGAGAACACGCAGTATTTT

D: .
V: TRBV7-2
J: TRBJ2-3
size: .
CDR3: CASSLAGLNRDTQYF
DNA: TGTGCCAGCAGCTTAGCGGGACTCAATAGAGATACGCAGTATTTT

D: .
V: TRBV9
J: TRBJ2-3
size: .
CDR3: CASSVGGGPIDTQYF
DNA: TGTGCCAGCAGCGTTGGAGGGGGGCCAATAGATACGCAGTATTTT

D: .
V: TRBV20-1
J: TRBJ2-3
size: once
CDR3: CSARVRGSTDTQYF
DNA: TGCAGTGCTAGAGTCCGGGGTAGCACAGATACGCAGTATTTT

D: .
V: TRBV19
J: TRBJ2-3
size: .
CDR3: CASSMGTPSTDTQYF
DNA: TGTGCCAGTAGTATGGGGACACCTAGCACAGATACGCAGTATTTT

D: .
V: TRBV28
J: TRBJ2-2
size: once
CDR3: CASSFPLRTNTGELFF
DNA: TGTGCCAGCAGTTTTCCCTTACGGACGAACACCGGGGAGCTGTTTTTT

D: TRBD2
V: TRBV12-3/TRBV12-4
J: TRBJ2-7
size: once
CDR3: CASSPSKIAGEYEQYF
DNA: TGTGCCAGCAGTCCCTCGAAGATAGCGGGGGAGTACGAGCAGTACTTC

D: .
V: TRBV7-9
J: TRBJ1-5
size: .
CDR3: CASSLEGAWGQHF
DNA: TGTGCCAGCAGCTTAGAGGGAGCCTGGGGCCAGCATTTT

D: .
V: TRBV7-3
J: TRBJ2-2
size: once
CDR3: CASSPFDTGELFF
DNA: TGTGCCAGCAGCCCGTTTGACACCGGGGAGCTGTTTTTT

D: TRBD2
V: TRBV7-2
J: TRBJ2-2
size: .
CDR3: CASSTTSRNTGELFF
DNA: TGTGCCAGCAGCACGACTAGCAGGAACACCGGGGAGCTGTTTTTT

D: .
V: TRBV14
J: TRBJ2-2
size: .
CDR3: CASSQDLVNSGGELFF
DNA: TGTGCCAGCAGCCAAGATTTGGTCAACTCAGGCGGGGAGCTGTTTTTT

D: .
V: TRBV4-3
J: TRBJ1-1
size: .
CDR3: CASSQNPGIGSEAFF
DNA: TGCGCCAGCAGCCAAAACCCCGGAATCGGCTCAGAAGCTTTCTTT

D: .
V: TRBV19
J: TRBJ2-1
size: .
CDR3: CASRLKGTSYNEQFF
DNA: TGTGCCAGTAGGTTAAAAGGGACCTCCTACAATGAGCAGTTCTTC

D: .
V: TRBV3-1
J: TRBJ1-6
size: .
CDR3: CASSQTQGYNSPLHF
DNA: TGTGCCAGCAGCCAGACCCAGGGATATAATTCACCCCTCCACTTT

D: .
V: TRBV5-1
J: TRBJ2-1
size: .
CDR3: CASSLGRSGTNEQFF
DNA: TGCGCCAGCAGCTTGGGAAGGTCCGGGACCAATGAGCAGTTCTTC

D: TRBD2
V: TRBV5-1
J: TRBJ2-5
size: once
CDR3: CASSPGSGGVGETQYF
DNA: TGCGCCAGCAGCCCGGGTAGCGGGGGGGTTGGAGAGACCCAGTACTTC

D: .
V: TRBV7-2
J: TRBJ2-1
size: .
CDR3: CASSLATGHEQFF
DNA: TGTGCCAGCAGCTTAGCTACGGGGCATGAGCAGTTCTTC

D: .
V: TRBV20-1
J: TRBJ1-5
size: .
CDR3: CSARDMPGPQHF
DNA: TGCAGTGCTAGAGATATGCCAGGGCCCCAGCATTTT

D: .
V: TRBV11-2
J: TRBJ2-5
size: once
CDR3: CASSVRERQTQYF
DNA: TGTGCCAGCAGCGTAAGAGAACGCCAGACCCAGTACTTC

D: .
V: TRBV6-2/TRBV6-3
J: TRBJ2-2
size: once
CDR3: CAILGRGSRSQLFF
DNA: TGTGCCATACTGGGACGAGGGAGTCGGAGCCAGCTGTTTTTT

D: TRBD2
V: TRBV10-3
J: TRBJ2-3
size: .
CDR3: CAISVLAEGQDTQYF
DNA: TGTGCCATCAGTGTACTAGCGGAAGGGCAAGATACGCAGTATTTT

D: .
V: TRBV15
J: TRBJ1-4
size: .
CDR3: CATSRQQGGYEKLFF
DNA: TGTGCCACCAGCAGGCAACAAGGCGGGTATGAAAAACTGTTTTTT

D: TRBD2
V: TRBV5-1
J: TRBJ2-3
size: .
CDR3: CASSLRTSGGKDTQYF
DNA: TGCGCCAGCAGCTTGCGGACTAGCGGGGGGAAGGATACGCAGTATTTT

D: .
V: TRBV20-1
J: TRBJ2-1
size: .
CDR3: CSASDDSPSSYNEQFF
DNA: TGCAGTGCTAGCGACGACAGTCCTAGCTCCTACAATGAGCAGTTCTTC

D: .
V: TRBV7-8
J: TRBJ1-3
size: .
CDR3: CASAPGPGNTIYF
DNA: TGTGCCAGCGCCCCGGGGCCTGGAAACACCATATATTTT

D: TRBD2
V: TRBV20-1
J: TRBJ2-1
size: .
CDR3: CSPVVAGLNEQFF
DNA: TGCAGTCCCGTGGTAGCGGGGCTCAATGAGCAGTTCTTC

D: .
V: TRBV11-2
J: TRBJ2-5
size: .
CDR3: CASSLDGGAGETQYF
DNA: TGTGCCAGCAGCTTAGATGGGGGGGCGGGAGAGACCCAGTACTTC

D: .
V: TRBV30
J: TRBJ2-7
size: .
CDR3: CAGTAGGGDYEQYF
DNA: TGTGCCGGGACCGCCGGGGGTGGCGATTACGAGCAGTACTTC

D: TRBD2
V: TRBV5-4
J: TRBJ2-3
size: once
CDR3: CASSWTSITDTQYF
DNA: TGTGCCAGCAGTTGGACTAGTATTACAGATACGCAGTATTTT

D: TRBD2
V: TRBV5-1
J: TRBJ2-2
size: .
CDR3: CASSLEGGGTGELFF
DNA: TGCGCCAGCAGCTTAGAGGGCGGGGGCACCGGGGAGCTGTTTTTT

D: .
V: TRBV19
J: TRBJ1-1
size: .
CDR3: CASSPRGGTEAFF
DNA: TGTGCCAGTAGTCCTAGGGGGGGCACTGAAGCTTTCTTT

D: .
V: TRBV5-6
J: TRBJ1-1
size: .
CDR3: CASNGWGNTEAFF
DNA: TGTGCCAGCAACGGGTGGGGGAACACTGAAGCTTTCTTT

D: .
V: TRBV20-1
J: TRBJ2-5
size: .
CDR3: CSPLRGATQYF
DNA: TGCAGTCCCCTTCGGGGCGCGACCCAGTACTTC

D: .
V: TRBV2
J: TRBJ1-1
size: .
CDR3: CASSETWAKNTEAFF
DNA: TGTGCCAGCAGTGAAACTTGGGCGAAAAACACTGAAGCTTTCTTT

D: .
V: TRBV27
J: TRBJ1-1
size: .
CDR3: CASRDPGRTEAFF
DNA: TGTGCCAGCAGGGATCCTGGAAGGACTGAAGCTTTCTTT

D: .
V: TRBV7-9
J: TRBJ2-7
size: .
CDR3: CASSPGVGEQYF
DNA: TGTGCCAGCAGCCCGGGCGTGGGCGAGCAGTACTTC

D: .
V: TRBV5-1
J: TRBJ2-3
size: once
CDR3: CASAANGGDTQYF
DNA: TGCGCCAGCGCCGCTAATGGAGGGGATACGCAGTATTTT

D: .
V: TRBV3-1
J: TRBJ2-3
size: .
CDR3: CASSLQSRWSTDTQYF
DNA: TGTGCCAGCAGCCTGCAGAGCAGGTGGAGCACAGATACGCAGTATTTT

D: TRBD2
V: TRBV7-3
J: TRBJ2-2
size: .
CDR3: CASSLATTAGGITGELFF
DNA: TGTGCCAGCAGCTTAGCTACGACGGCGGGGGGCATAACCGGGGAGCTGTTTTTT

D: .
V: TRBV19
J: TRBJ2-3
size: once
CDR3: CASEEQGDTQYF
DNA: TGTGCCAGCGAAGAGCAGGGCGATACGCAGTATTTT

D: .
V: TRBV5-1
J: TRBJ2-5
size: .
CDR3: CASSPRVGLQETQYF
DNA: TGCGCCAGCAGCCCCCGGGTCGGTCTCCAAGAGACCCAGTACTTC

D: .
V: TRBV24-1
J: TRBJ1-2
size: .
CDR3: CATSGMLRKKKMSLF
DNA: TGTGCCACCAGTGGAATGTTGCGGAAGAAGAAGATGTCCCTCTTC

D: .
V: TRBV13
J: TRBJ1-5
size: .
CDR3: CASSPRGGQGQPQHF
DNA: TGTGCCAGCAGCCCCCGGGGGGGGCAGGGTCAGCCCCAGCATTTT

D: TRBD2
V: TRBV5-1
J: TRBJ2-1
size: once
CDR3: CASSLAPSGGAAEQFF
DNA: TGCGCCAGCAGCTTGGCCCCTAGCGGGGGGGCGGCGGAGCAGTTCTTC

D: .
V: TRBV20-1
J: TRBJ2-3
size: .
CDR3: CSARLAPDTQYF
DNA: TGCAGTGCTAGACTAGCCCCAGATACGCAGTATTTT

D: .
V: TRBV9
J: TRBJ2-5
size: once
CDR3: CASSVQLGTSETQYF
DNA: TGTGCCAGCAGCGTGCAATTAGGGACTTCAGAGACCCAGTACTTC

D: TRBD2
V: TRBV6-1
J: TRBJ2-1
size: .
CDR3: CASATGLDFIGADYNEQFF
DNA: TGTGCCAGCGCCACCGGACTAGACTTTATCGGGGCCGATTACAATGAGCAGTTCTTC

D: TRBD1
V: TRBV5-1
J: TRBJ1-1
size: .
CDR3: CASSRGQGARAFF
DNA: TGCGCCAGCAGCCGAGGACAGGGGGCGAGGGCTTTCTTT

D: .
V: TRBV15
J: TRBJ1-4
size: .
CDR3: CATSRGSGRGDEKLFF
DNA: TGTGCCACCAGCAGAGGTTCCGGCCGCGGGGATGAAAAACTGTTTTTT

D: .
V: TRBV29-1
J: TRBJ2-1
size: few
CDR3: CSVGRGSSYNEQFF
DNA: TGCAGCGTTGGACGGGGTAGCTCCTACAATGAGCAGTTCTTC

D: .
V: TRBV2
J: TRBJ2-6
size: once
CDR3: CASRSSSGANVLTF
DNA: TGTGCCAGCAGGTCTTCCTCTGGGGCCAACGTCCTGACTTTC

D: TRBD1
V: TRBV20-1
J: TRBJ1-5
size: .
CDR3: CSAIRDRGFNQPQHF
DNA: TGCAGTGCTATAAGGGACAGAGGGTTCAATCAGCCCCAGCATTTT

D: TRBD1
V: TRBV24-1
J: TRBJ2-7
size: .
CDR3: CATKGTAESYEQYF
DNA: TGTGCCACCAAAGGGACAGCAGAATCCTACGAGCAGTACTTC

D: TRBD2
V: TRBV14
J: TRBJ2-1
size: .
CDR3: CASSPFSSGSGENNEQFF
DNA: TGTGCCAGCAGCCCTTTTAGTAGTGGTAGCGGGGAAAACAATGAGCAGTTCTTC

D: .
V: TRBV7-2
J: TRBJ1-4
size: once
CDR3: CASSLRGMGEKLFF
DNA: TGTGCCAGCAGCTTACGGGGGATGGGTGAAAAACTGTTTTTT

D: TRBD2
V: TRBV30
J: TRBJ2-7
size: .
CDR3: CAWSPVGRGAYEQYF
DNA: TGTGCCTGGAGTCCAGTCGGTCGGGGGGCCTACGAGCAGTACTTC